This T cell receptor (beta chain) was sequenced in a study of blood T cells in healthy people across ages (dated by TCRdb to between 2015 and 2016). Looking at the study overall: In model experiments, template switching captured roughly one uniquely barcoded TCR beta cDNA molecule for every two T cells. For two donors (one aged 18 to 30 and one aged 80 or older), the study analyzed two additional independent replicas of 1 million unique cDNA reads from the same blood draw. To avoid experimental bias, donors of different ages were spread randomly across the sequencing lanes. Age-related changes in TCR beta repertoire diversity were measured in the study by deep sequencing normalized with unique cDNA molecular identifiers. The donors were split into four age groups: young (average approximately 16 years), middle-aged (about 40), aged (approximately 60) and long-lived (under 85). Summary of the overall study and its limitations: The long-lived group showed more naive CD4+ T cells, fewer expanded clones and increased TCR diversity than the aged group, suggesting age selection. Because donor CMV infection status was unknown, age-related changes in expanded clonotypes were potentially confounded. A strong correlation was found between observed TCR beta diversity and the percentage of naive T cells measured by flow cytometry. Because profiling used bulk unsorted PBMCs, naive and antigen-experienced compartments could not be compared conclusively. Estimates of total diversity based on one million sequenced T cells were regarded as lower bounds and as underestimates. As age increased, observed TCR beta diversity per million T cells dropped in a roughly linear way, and a significant reduction was already evident by age 40.

The roughly 39 donors, aged roughly 6 to 95 years, were systemically healthy Caucasian individuals from Russia. Each donor gave around 9.5 milliliters of peripheral blood, collected into EDTA-treated Vacutainer tubes. PBMCs were isolated by Ficoll-Paque density-gradient centrifugation, with at least 7 million obtained per sample. Trizol reagent was used to extract total RNA from the PBMCs, yielding at least 5.5 micrograms per sample. For every donor, flow cytometry on a PBMC aliquot measured the percentage of naive CD45RAhigh/CD27high T cells. Compared with germline, V lacks 5 bases and J lacks 3 bases; bases without a gene match: 6. The CDR3 spans 15 residues, from the cysteine through the phenylalanine. Only the CDR3 region is kept as DNA, spanning 45 bases read in frame from base 1. The germline V gene gives CDR1 as MNHEY and CDR2 as SVGEGT. The library came from 5' RACE. Sequencing took place on an Illumina HiSeq 2500. A second PCR of roughly 7 to 12 cycles was performed with a sample-barcoded 5' primer and a J-beta primer mix. A unique molecular identifier was introduced onto each TCR beta cDNA molecule by a template-switch 5' adaptor carrying 12 random nucleotides. Each sample yielded at least 2.5 million CDR3-containing paired-end reads. First-strand cDNA synthesis was performed from all RNA using the Mint cDNA synthesis kit, with priming by a TRBC-specific oligonucleotide. After uracil-DNA glycosylase treatment, a first 18-cycle PCR used universal primers M1SS and BC2_uni_R on all cDNA. On the study's bioinformatics: Normalization of each sample was performed by random selection of 1 million high-quality reads, each carrying a distinct molecular identifier. Instead of being binned into consensus sequences, reads that shared molecular identifiers were thrown out. MiTCR, run with a Q25 quality threshold and the strictest error-elimination algorithm, handled CDR3 identification, clonotype clustering and error correction. A nonparametric unseen species model with Euler transformation was used to estimate a lower bound on total TCR beta diversity. TCRdb reprocessing: public reads trimmed at Q25 with fastp, clones called with MiXCR, in-frame beta chains kept. A single entry per CDR3 protein holds the most common genes and DNA from its merged rows. The V and J calls and clone size come from TCRdb's table, not from the authors' own analysis. This sample lists just over 800,000 distinct CDR3 sequences; 62% were detected once. The ten largest make up 28% of the sample.

In the case of this clonotype: Which antigen it targets is not known. The sample holds no much larger clone one base away, and base qualities are not on file.

The sample comprised blood. The chain is encoded by TRBV6-2 or TRBV6-3 joined to TRBJ2-1, and 8 junctional nucleotides match TRBD1. The sequence was collected from a young man in good health. The DNA sequence is TGTGCCAGCAGTACCGGGACAGGACTCTACAATGAGCAGTTCTTC. It is translated as CASSTGTGLYNEQFF.